Presented here are 21 T cell receptor beta chains from one specimen sequenced in a study of T-cell reconstitution after alpha-beta-depleted transplantation in children. Preparing the TCRbeta library involved the use of unique molecular identifiers. Each CDR3 protein gets one entry after TCRdb re-called the PCR reads with MiXCR. Of about 200,000 distinct CDR3 sequences in the sample, roughly 7% were seen once. Sequencing was performed on PBMCs, taken before TCRalphabeta/CD19-depleted stem cell transplant. All receptors come from a boy aged 2 to 10 with acute lymphoblastic leukemia, due to receive a stem cell transplant.

This clonotype has at least ten counts. J is TRBJ2-5 and V is TRBV12-3 or TRBV12-4; unclear D gene. CDR3 length: 12 amino acids. Trimming removed 4 bases from V and 4 bases from J, with 7 bases in between. The CDR3 DNA reads TGTGCCAGCAGTTCCACGACAGAGACCCAGTACTTC. This encodes CASSSTTETQYF.

This clonotype turned up a few times. The CDR3 here is CASSLSTSGGYEQYF. In DNA, the CDR3 is TGTGCCAGCAGCTTATCGACTAGCGGGGGGTACGAGCAGTACTTC. The chain combines TRBV7-2 with TRBJ2-7; TRBD2 matches at 13 bases. The trim removed 2 bases at V and 4 bases at J, leaving 2 bases unmatched. This CDR3 has 15 amino acids. The germline V gene encodes CDR1 SGHTA and CDR2 FQGNSA.

This clonotype occurred many times. The V call is TRBV7-2, the J call TRBJ2-7; 7 nucleotides match TRBD2. The germline CDR1 and CDR2 sequences are SGHTA and FQGNSA. J was trimmed by 2 bases and V by 1 base; bases with no gene match: 8. This CDR3 contains 16 residues. In nucleotides, the CDR3 is TGTGCCAGCAGCTTAGAGTCGGGGGGACTCCCCTACGAGCAGTACTTC. Its protein is CASSLESGGLPYEQYF.

This sequence joins TRBV5-8 and TRBJ1-6; 7 bases map to TRBD1. This CDR3 contains 16 residues. From germline, CDR1 is SGHTS and CDR2 YDEGEE. The V and J ends lost 5 bases and 3 bases, in that order; junction bases with no gene match: 8. CDR3 bases: TGTGCCAGCAGACCCTCCGGGGACAGCTATAATTCACCCCTCCACTTT. It is translated as CASRPSGDSYNSPLHF.

This clonotype was found many times. This sequence joins TRBV5-1 and TRBJ2-5; maybe TRBD2 (5 bases). V lost 4 bases to trimming and J lost 1 base, with 23 bases between them. The length of the CDR3 is 18 residues. CDR1 and CDR2 from the germline V gene are SGHRS and YFSETQ. Here the CDR3 reads CASSRAGGQRVFQETQYF. The CDR3 DNA reads TGCGCCAGCAGCCGGGCCGGCGGGCAGAGAGTATTCCAAGAGACCCAGTACTTC.

This clonotype was seen at least ten times. The V and J genes are TRBV24-1 and TRBJ2-3; D unclear. Germline loops: CDR1 KGHDR, CDR2 SFDVKD. The CDR3 contains 12 residues. With 8 bases removed from V and 4 bases from J, the gap between germline ends came to 9 bases. The CDR3 coding sequence is TGTGCCACCAACAGTTCGGCAGATACGCAGTATTTT. It is translated as CATNSSADTQYF.

CDR3 residues: CSASDTGISNEKLFF. The CDR3 coding sequence is TGCAGTGCTAGCGATACAGGGATAAGTAATGAAAAACTGTTTTTT. The V call is TRBV20-1, the J call TRBJ1-4; possible D gene TRBD1, 6 bases. The CDR3 spans 15 residues. Germline CDR1 and CDR2: DFQATT and SNEGSKA (reference sequence). Trimming removed 3 bases from V and 4 bases from J, with 15 bases in between.

This clonotype was detected many times. This CDR3 reads CASSQEPPITYNEQFF. The DNA of the CDR3 is TGCGCCAGCAGCCAAGAGCCGCCTATCACCTACAATGAGCAGTTCTTC. The V call is TRBV4-3, the J call TRBJ2-1; D is undetermined. The CDR3 is 16 amino acids. Germline loops: CDR1 LGHNA, CDR2 YSLEER. Trimming cost V 0 bases and J 2 bases, with 11 bases left between them.

This clonotype was detected ten times or more. The chain combines TRBV28 with TRBJ1-1; no clear D gene. Germline V gene sequence: CDR1 MDHEN, CDR2 SYDVKM. The V and J ends lost 6 bases and 9 bases respectively, with 11 bases between them. The CDR3 has 11 amino acids. Here the CDR3 reads CASSSRGQAFF. CDR3 coding DNA: TGTGCCAGCAGCAGCCGTGGCCAAGCTTTCTTT. The full variable domain, in which reference TRBV28 and TRBJ1-1 provide the parts outside the CDR3, is DVKVTQSSRYLVKRTGEKVFLECVQDMDHENMFWYRQDPGLGLRLIYFSYDVKMKEKGDIPEGYSVSREKKERFSLILESASTNQTSMYLCASSSRGQAFFGQGTRLTVV.

This chain joins TRBV7-9 and TRBJ1-1; D is undetermined. V shed 5 bases and J shed 1 base, with 8 bases lying between them. The germline CDR1 and CDR2 sequences are SEHNR and FQNEAQ (reference sequence). The CDR3 spans 13 residues. This CDR3 reads CASSILQNTEAFF. Here the CDR3 DNA reads TGTGCCAGCAGCATCCTCCAGAACACTGAAGCTTTCTTT.

The V and J genes are TRBV9 and TRBJ1-1; no firm D call. Trimming removed 5 bases at V and 1 base at J, with 9 bases between. The CDR3 extends over 13 amino acids. In germline, CDR1 is SGDLS, CDR2 YYNGEE. Here the CDR3 DNA reads TGTGCCAGCAGAGATCAATCGAACACTGAAGCTTTCTTT. It codes for CASRDQSNTEAFF.

This clonotype was counted ten times or more. The chain links TRBV7-9 to TRBJ2-3, with TRBD1 matching over 12 bases. Germline V gene sequence: CDR1 SEHNR, CDR2 FQNEAQ (reference sequence). This CDR3 spans 17 amino acids. The junction had 12 bases not matched to a gene; V was cut back by 5 bases and J by 6 bases. DNA of the CDR3: TGTGCCAGCAGCGCCCGTCCCGGGACAGGGGGCATCGATACGCAGTATTTT. Protein: CASSARPGTGGIDTQYF.

Regarding this clonotype: A much bigger clone sits one base away, suggesting this may be a read error. The rearrangement uses TRBV20-1 and TRBJ2-7, with D possibly being TRBD1 or TRBD2 (5 bases each). Germline values: CDR1 DFQATT, CDR2 SNEGSKA (reference sequence). The CDR3 extends over 14 amino acids. CDR3 residues: CCASRTSYNYEQYF. The DNA for the CDR3 is TGCTGTGCTAGCCGGACAAGCTATAACTACGAGCAGTACTTC.

J is TRBJ2-2 and V is TRBV7-9, with 12 bases fitting TRBD2. The CDR3 is made up of 17 amino acids. With V trimmed by 0 bases and J by 1 base, 0 bases remained unmatched. Germline V gene sequence: CDR1 SEHNR, CDR2 FQNEAQ (reference sequence). The CDR3 DNA sequence: TGTGCCAGCAGCTTAGCGACTAGCGGGGGGAACACCGGGGAGCTGTTTTTT. It codes for CASSLATSGGNTGELFF. Drawing the rest from reference TRBV7-9 and TRBJ2-2, the complete variable domain is DTGVSQNPRHKITKRGQNVTFRCDPISEHNRLYWYRQTLGQGPEFLTYFQNEAQLEKSRLLSDRFSAERPKGSFSTLEIQRTEQGDSAMYLCASSLATSGGNTGELFFGEGSRLTVL.

This clonotype showed up many times. This rearrangement joins TRBV7-2 to TRBJ2-1; D assignment may be TRBD1 or TRBD2 (5 bases each). Trimming shortened V by 5 bases and J by 5 bases, and 19 bases separated the two germline ends. CDR3 length equals 16 residues. The germline CDR1 and CDR2 sequences are SGHTA and FQGNSA. The CDR3 DNA is TGTGCCAGCAGCGTAACCGGGACCCCTATCGACAATGAGCAGTTCTTC. Translated: CASSVTGTPIDNEQFF.

This clonotype showed up many times. The chain carries TRBV28 and TRBJ1-5; 9 bases align to TRBD1. The germline gives CDR1 MDHEN, CDR2 SYDVKM. Trimming cost V 3 bases and J 6 bases; bases outside gene matches: 9. CDR3 length: 16 amino acids. The DNA for the CDR3 is TGTGCCAGCAGTTTTAGCCACAGGGGGCTTGGTCAGCCCCAGCATTTT. It translates to CASSFSHRGLGQPQHF.

This clonotype occurred many times. Written as DNA, the CDR3 is TGTGCCAGCAGCCCAGGCTCGGGCCCTTTTACTGGCGATGAGCAGTTCTTC. Its protein is CASSPGSGPFTGDEQFF. This chain connects TRBV4-2 to TRBJ2-1; no definite D call. The CDR3 extends over 17 amino acids. Per the germline V gene, CDR1 is LGHNA and CDR2 is YNFKEQ. Trimming took 4 bases from V and 8 from J, leaving 24 bases between them.

This chain uses TRBV7-9 with TRBJ2-7; D not resolved. The CDR3 totals 17 residues. CDR1 is SEHNR and CDR2 is FQNEAQ in the germline V gene (reference sequence). V was trimmed by 1 base and J by 4 bases, leaving 20 bases between them. In nucleotides, the CDR3 is TGTGCCAGCAGCTTAGAGGGTAGACGGCCTACCGGGTACGAGCAGTACTTC. The encoded protein is CASSLEGRRPTGYEQYF.

The chain combines TRBV7-9 with TRBJ2-2; the D gene is possibly TRBD2 (5 bases). CDR1 SEHNR and CDR2 FQNEAQ come from the germline V gene (reference sequence). The CDR3 is 15 residues long. V was clipped by 8 bases and J by 6 bases, with 19 bases between them. The CDR3 DNA reads TGTGCCAGCGGCCACGGGGTAATTCAACCCGGGGAGCTGTTTTTT. Translating it yields CASGHGVIQPGELFF.

The chain couples TRBV6-4 to TRBJ1-1; the D gene is possibly TRBD1 (5 bases). The CDR3 is made up of 21 amino acids. Per germline, CDR1 MRHNA and CDR2 SNTAGT. V lost 6 bases and J 6 bases, leaving 38 bases between the germline ends. The CDR3 loop is CASRTTAKQQWGFLMKAEAFF. The CDR3 DNA follows: TGTGCCAGCAGGACCACCGCTAAACAACAGTGGGGGTTTCTGATGAAGGCTGAAGCTTTCTTT.

Ten or more counts support this clonotype. The chain employs TRBV18 and TRBJ2-1; 8 bases agree with TRBD2. Per germline, CDR1 KGHSH and CDR2 LQKENI. The CDR3 is 14 amino acids. V dropped 5 bases and J dropped 6; count of bases not matched to a gene: 6. Here the CDR3 DNA reads TGTGCCAGCTCAGTGACCGGGACTAGCAATGAGCAGTTCTTC. Protein: CASSVTGTSNEQFF.